This T cell receptor beta chain comes out of a study of cytomegalovirus exposure and HLA in healthy donors. Study-wide results and limits: Follow-up analysis later connected one missense variant in DCLRE1C with trimming of TCR beta V- and J-genes. Most TCR sequences were rare, but some public TCRs occurred in many donors. The study flagged fewer than 200 TCR beta chains as cytomegalovirus-associated.

The V and J ends lost 4 bases and 0 bases, in that order; junction bases with no gene match: 3. The CDR3 sequence is 16 residues long. The germline CDR1 and CDR2 sequences are SGHTA and FQGNSA. Amplification used 60 Vbeta primers and 13 Jbeta primers. Some clones are missing from TCRdb's copy, which holds only in-frame ones; the method was immunoSEQ multiplex PCR. The sample holds about 110,000 clones, around three quarters seen once. On this clone: Its specificity is not known.

The sequence derives from a woman aged 40 to 50 in good health and CMV-seronegative. This sequence joins TRBV7-2 and TRBJ1-6, with 7 bases fitting TRBD1. Sequenced: PBMCs. The DNA of the CDR3 is TGTGCCAGCAGCTCCCCAGGGGGCTCCTATAATTCACCCCTCCACTTT. Amino acid sequence: CASSSPGGSYNSPLHF.